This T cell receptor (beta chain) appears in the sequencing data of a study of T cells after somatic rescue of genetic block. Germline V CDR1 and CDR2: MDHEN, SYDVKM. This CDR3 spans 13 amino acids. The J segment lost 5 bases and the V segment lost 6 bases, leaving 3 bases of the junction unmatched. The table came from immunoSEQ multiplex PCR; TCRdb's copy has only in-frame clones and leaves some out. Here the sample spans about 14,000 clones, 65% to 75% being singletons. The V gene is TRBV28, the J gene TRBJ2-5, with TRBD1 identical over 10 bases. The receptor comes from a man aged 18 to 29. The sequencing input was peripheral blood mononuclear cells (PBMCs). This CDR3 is CASRTGGRETQYF. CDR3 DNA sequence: TGTGCCAGCAGGACAGGGGGCCGTGAGACCCAGTACTTC.